Below are 9 T cell receptor beta chains sequenced from a single sample in a study of response to subunit inactivated influenza vaccine. TCRdb processed the RT-PCR reads anew with MiXCR; each CDR3 protein has one entry. The repertoire consists of around 470,000 distinct CDR3 sequences, with about 7.2% occurring once and the leading ten covering around 13%. Sequencing used PBMCs from blood, obtained less than 30 months after vaccination. Source of these receptors: a man aged 50-75 years who received an inactivated influenza vaccine.

At least ten counts were recorded for this clonotype. V gene TRBV12-3 or TRBV12-4 combines with J gene TRBJ1-1; TRBD1 agrees at 7 bases. V lost 6 bases and J lost 1; bases outside the gene matches: 5. This CDR3 comprises 14 residues. The CDR3 region has the DNA TGTGCCAGCAGGTCGACAGGGAGGAACACTGAAGCTTTCTTT. This codes for CASRSTGRNTEAFF.

This clonotype appeared many times. J is TRBJ2-2 and V is TRBV18; D is unresolved. Trimming left V 0 bases short and J 4 bases short, with 6 bases between. Germline V gives CDR1 KGHSH, CDR2 LQKENI. The CDR3 has 14 amino acids. The CDR3 region is CASSPPSVTGELFF. DNA for the CDR3: TGTGCCAGCTCACCACCGTCAGTCACCGGGGAGCTGTTTTTT.

This clonotype was seen repeatedly, ten times or more. This sequence joins TRBV7-2 and TRBJ1-2, with 7 bases identical to TRBD1. CDR3 length equals 16 residues. V shed 1 base and J 6 bases; nucleotides not matched to a gene: 11. CDR1 and CDR2 from the germline V gene are SGHTA and FQGNSA. CDR3 nucleotide sequence: TGTGCCAGCAGCTTAGGGACTAACAGGGGAAGGGATGGCTACACCTTC. Amino acids: CASSLGTNRGRDGYTF.

This clonotype appeared many times. The chain joins TRBV12-3 or TRBV12-4 to TRBJ1-1; 9 bases align to TRBD1. The CDR3 is 14 residues long. V lost 5 bases and J lost 1; bases outside the gene matches: 2. In DNA, the CDR3 is TGTGCCAGCAGTACGGACAGGGGGAACACTGAAGCTTTCTTT. Translating it yields CASSTDRGNTEAFF.

This clonotype was recorded at least ten times. The CDR3 loop is CASSTGLGRGELFF. As DNA, the CDR3 is TGTGCCAGCAGTACGGGACTAGGCAGGGGGGAGCTGTTTTTT. V gene TRBV12-3 or TRBV12-4 combines with J gene TRBJ2-2, with 8 nucleotides matching TRBD2. V lost 5 bases to trimming and J lost 8 bases; unmatched junction nucleotides: 7. The CDR3 extends over 14 amino acids.

The CDR3 loop is CASTGTGGFAEAFF. CDR3 in DNA: TGTGCCAGCACCGGGACAGGGGGCTTCGCTGAAGCTTTCTTT. The chain joins TRBV12-3 or TRBV12-4 to TRBJ1-1; 12 bases are a match to TRBD1. After removal of 7 bases from V and 6 bases from J, the junction contained 6 bases not matched to a gene. This CDR3 is 14 amino acids long.

The chain couples TRBV28 to TRBJ2-7; weak D call: TRBD2 (6 bases). In germline, CDR1 is MDHEN, CDR2 SYDVKM. The CDR3 extends over 13 amino acids. V lost 2 bases to trimming and J lost 5 bases, with 10 bases between them. Here the CDR3 DNA reads TGTGCCAGCAGTTTAGGGCTAGCGAACGAGCAGTACTTC. This codes for CASSLGLANEQYF.

This clonotype was seen at least ten times. The chain combines TRBV12-3 or TRBV12-4 with TRBJ1-3; D uncertain. This CDR3 spans 14 amino acids. Trimming took off 6 bases at V and 3 bases at J, with 12 bases between the two ends. CDR3 in amino acids: CASSNYPDGNTIYF. CDR3 bases: TGTGCCAGCAGCAATTACCCGGATGGAAACACCATATATTTT.

The sample holds many counts of this clonotype. The V call is TRBV4-1, the J call TRBJ1-2; D is possibly TRBD1 (5 bases). V lost 1 base and J 5 bases, leaving 14 bases between the germline ends. CDR1 is MGHRA and CDR2 is YSYEKL in the germline V gene. There are 15 residues in the CDR3. For the CDR3, the DNA is TGCGCCAGCAGCCAAGTCAGTCAGGGCGGGTATGGCTACACCTTC. Protein sequence: CASSQVSQGGYGYTF.